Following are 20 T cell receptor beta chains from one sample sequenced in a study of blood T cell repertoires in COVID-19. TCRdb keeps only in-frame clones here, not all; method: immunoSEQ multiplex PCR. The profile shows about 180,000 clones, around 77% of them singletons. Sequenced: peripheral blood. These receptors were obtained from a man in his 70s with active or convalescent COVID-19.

The CDR3: CASSLKTDSYEQYF. The CDR3 nucleotides are TGTGCCAGCAGCTTAAAAACAGATTCCTACGAGCAGTACTTC. The rearrangement joins TRBV11-3 to TRBJ2-7; D is ambiguous. This CDR3 region has 14 residues. In germline, CDR1 is SGHNT, CDR2 YENEEA. The ends were cut back, 2 bases at V and 1 base at J, with 9 bases in the middle.

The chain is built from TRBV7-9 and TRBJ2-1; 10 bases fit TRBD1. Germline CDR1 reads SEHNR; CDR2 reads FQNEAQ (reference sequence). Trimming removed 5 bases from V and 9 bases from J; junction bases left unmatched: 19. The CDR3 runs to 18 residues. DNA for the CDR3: TGTGCCAGCAGCCATTCCTACCATCGCCGGGACAGGGGTGGTGAGCAGTTCTTC. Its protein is CASSHSYHRRDRGGEQFF.

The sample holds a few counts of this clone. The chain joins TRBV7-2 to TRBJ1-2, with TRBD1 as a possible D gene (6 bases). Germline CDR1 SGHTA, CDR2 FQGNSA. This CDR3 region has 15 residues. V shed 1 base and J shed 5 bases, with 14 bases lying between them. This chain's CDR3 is CASSLGAAGTYGYTF. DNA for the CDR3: TGTGCCAGCAGCTTAGGCGCGGCAGGGACATATGGCTACACCTTC.

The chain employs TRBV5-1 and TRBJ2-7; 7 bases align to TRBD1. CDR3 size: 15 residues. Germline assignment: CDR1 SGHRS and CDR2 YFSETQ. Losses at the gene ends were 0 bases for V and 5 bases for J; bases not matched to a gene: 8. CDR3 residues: CASSLAEGAINEQYF. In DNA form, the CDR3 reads TGCGCCAGCAGCTTGGCCGAGGGGGCTATCAACGAGCAGTACTTC.

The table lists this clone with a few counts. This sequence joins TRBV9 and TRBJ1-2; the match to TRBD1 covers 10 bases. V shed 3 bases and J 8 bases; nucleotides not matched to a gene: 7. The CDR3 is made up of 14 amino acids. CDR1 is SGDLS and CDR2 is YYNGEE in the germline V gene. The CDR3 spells CASSASDRGRGYTF. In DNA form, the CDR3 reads TGTGCCAGCAGCGCATCAGACAGGGGGCGAGGCTACACCTTC. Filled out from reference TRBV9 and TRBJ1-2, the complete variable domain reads DSGVTQTPKHLITATGQRVTLRCSPRSGDLSVYWYQQSLDQGLQFLIQYYNGEERAKGNILERFSAQQFPDLHSELNLSSLELGDSALYFCASSASDRGRGYTFGSGTRLTVV.

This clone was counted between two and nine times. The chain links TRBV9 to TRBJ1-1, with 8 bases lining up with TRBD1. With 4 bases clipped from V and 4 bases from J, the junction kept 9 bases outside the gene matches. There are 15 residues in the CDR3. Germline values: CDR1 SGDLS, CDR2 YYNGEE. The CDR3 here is CASSPATGGRTEAFF. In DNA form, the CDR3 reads TGTGCCAGCAGCCCTGCCACAGGGGGGCGCACTGAAGCTTTCTTT.

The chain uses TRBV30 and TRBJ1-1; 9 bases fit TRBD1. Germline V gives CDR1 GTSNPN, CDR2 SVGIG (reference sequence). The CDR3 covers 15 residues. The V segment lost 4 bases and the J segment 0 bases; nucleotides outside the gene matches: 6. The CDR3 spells CAWTKTGGMNTEAFF. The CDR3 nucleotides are TGTGCCTGGACTAAGACAGGGGGGATGAACACTGAAGCTTTCTTT.

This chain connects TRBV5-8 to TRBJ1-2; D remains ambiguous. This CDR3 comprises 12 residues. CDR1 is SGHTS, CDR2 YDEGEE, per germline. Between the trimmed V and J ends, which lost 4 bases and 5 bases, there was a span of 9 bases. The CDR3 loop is CASSPRGYGYTF. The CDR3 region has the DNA TGTGCCAGCAGCCCCCGCGGATATGGCTACACCTTC.

CDR3 coding DNA: TGTGCCAGCAGTGTATCGAGACAGCAATCCTACAATGAGCAGTTCTTC. This encodes CASSVSRQQSYNEQFF. The rearrangement joins TRBV6-1 to TRBJ2-1, with D possibly matching TRBD1 (5 bases). Per germline, CDR1 MNHNS and CDR2 SASEGT. The CDR3 is 16 residues long. Trimming took off 4 bases at V and 1 base at J, with 14 bases between the two ends.

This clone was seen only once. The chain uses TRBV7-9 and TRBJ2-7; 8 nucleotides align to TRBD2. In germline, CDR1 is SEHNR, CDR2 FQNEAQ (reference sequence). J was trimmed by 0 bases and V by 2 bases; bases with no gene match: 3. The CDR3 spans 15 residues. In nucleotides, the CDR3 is TGTGCCAGCAGCTTACCGGGGGGGACCTCCTACGAGCAGTACTTC. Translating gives CASSLPGGTSYEQYF.

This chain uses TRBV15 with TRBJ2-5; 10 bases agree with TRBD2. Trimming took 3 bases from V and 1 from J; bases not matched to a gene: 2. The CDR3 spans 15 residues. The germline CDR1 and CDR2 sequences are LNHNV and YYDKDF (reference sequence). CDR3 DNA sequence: TGTGCCACCAGCAGGGGACTAGCGCTCCAAGAGACCCAGTACTTC. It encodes CATSRGLALQETQYF.

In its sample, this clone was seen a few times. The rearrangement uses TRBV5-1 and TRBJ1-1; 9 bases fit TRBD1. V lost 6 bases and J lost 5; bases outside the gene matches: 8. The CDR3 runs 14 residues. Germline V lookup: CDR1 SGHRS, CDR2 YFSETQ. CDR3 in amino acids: CASNLGQGYTEAFF. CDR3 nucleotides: TGCGCCAGCAACCTCGGACAGGGGTATACTGAAGCTTTCTTT.

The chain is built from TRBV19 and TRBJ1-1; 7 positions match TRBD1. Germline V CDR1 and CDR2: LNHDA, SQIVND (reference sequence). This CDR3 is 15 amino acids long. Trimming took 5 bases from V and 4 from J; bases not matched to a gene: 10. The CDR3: CASSGGDRVGTEAFF. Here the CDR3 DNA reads TGTGCCAGTAGTGGGGGCGACAGGGTCGGCACTGAAGCTTTCTTT.

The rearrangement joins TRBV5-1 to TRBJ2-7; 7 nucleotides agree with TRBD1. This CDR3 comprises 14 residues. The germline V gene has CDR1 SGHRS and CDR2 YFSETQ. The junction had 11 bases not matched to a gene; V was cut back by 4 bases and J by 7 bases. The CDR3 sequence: CASSTGTASLEQYF. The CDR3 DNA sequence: TGCGCCAGCAGCACCGGGACAGCTAGTTTAGAGCAGTACTTC.

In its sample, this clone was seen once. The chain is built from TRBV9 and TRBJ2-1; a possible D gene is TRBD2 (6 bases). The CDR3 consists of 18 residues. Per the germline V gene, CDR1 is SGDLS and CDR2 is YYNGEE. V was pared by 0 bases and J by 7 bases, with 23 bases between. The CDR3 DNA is TGTGCCAGCAGCGTAGCTATCGGGCCAGGCGGGATGGGGAATGAGCAGTTCTTC. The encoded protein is CASSVAIGPGGMGNEQFF. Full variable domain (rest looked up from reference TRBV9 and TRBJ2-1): DSGVTQTPKHLITATGQRVTLRCSPRSGDLSVYWYQQSLDQGLQFLIQYYNGEERAKGNILERFSAQQFPDLHSELNLSSLELGDSALYFCASSVAIGPGGMGNEQFFGPGTRLTVL.

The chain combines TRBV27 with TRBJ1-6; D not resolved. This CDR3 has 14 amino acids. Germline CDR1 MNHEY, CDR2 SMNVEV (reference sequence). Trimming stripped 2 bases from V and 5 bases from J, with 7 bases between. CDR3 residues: CASSLLGNNSPLHF. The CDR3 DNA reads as TGTGCCAGCAGTTTACTAGGAAATAATTCACCCCTCCACTTT.

CDR3 sequence: CASSIGQGADTQYF. Written as DNA, the CDR3 is TGTGCCAGTAGTATAGGACAGGGCGCAGATACGCAGTATTTT. The gene calls are TRBV19 and TRBJ2-3; 7 nucleotides agree with TRBD1. This CDR3 region has 14 residues. The J segment lost 4 bases and the V segment lost 1 base, leaving 2 bases of the junction unmatched. Per germline, CDR1 LNHDA and CDR2 SQIVND (reference sequence). The whole variable domain, filled in from reference TRBV19 and TRBJ2-3, reads DGGITQSPKYLFRKEGQNVTLSCEQNLNHDAMYWYRQDPGQGLRLIYYSQIVNDFQKGDIAEGYSVSREKKESFPLTVTSAQKNPTAFYLCASSIGQGADTQYFGPGTRLTVL.

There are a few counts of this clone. The CDR3 DNA follows: TGTGCCAGCTCCTCTTTCGGGGGACGCTATGGCTACACCTTC. This encodes CASSSFGGRYGYTF. The rearrangement uses TRBV18 and TRBJ1-2; the D gene is possibly TRBD1 (5 bases). Trimming cost V 6 bases and J 4 bases, with 15 bases left between them. The length of the CDR3 is 14 residues. The germline V gene has CDR1 KGHSH and CDR2 LQKENI.

CDR3 loop: CASSFGQGFGYTF. Here the CDR3 DNA reads TGTGCCAGCTCATTCGGACAGGGTTTTGGCTACACCTTC. The rearrangement links TRBV18 to TRBJ1-2; 8 bases match TRBD1. Trimming at V came to 5 bases and at J to 7 bases, leaving 6 bases not matched to a gene. The CDR3 has 13 amino acids. The germline CDR1 and CDR2 sequences are KGHSH and LQKENI.

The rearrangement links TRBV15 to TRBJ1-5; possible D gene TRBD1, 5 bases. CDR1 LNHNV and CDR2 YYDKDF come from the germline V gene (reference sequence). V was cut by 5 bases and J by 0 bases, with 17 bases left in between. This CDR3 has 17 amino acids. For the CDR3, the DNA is TGTGCCACCAGCGGGGGGGACGGATATTATAGCAATCAGCCCCAGCATTTT. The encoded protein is CATSGGDGYYSNQPQHF.